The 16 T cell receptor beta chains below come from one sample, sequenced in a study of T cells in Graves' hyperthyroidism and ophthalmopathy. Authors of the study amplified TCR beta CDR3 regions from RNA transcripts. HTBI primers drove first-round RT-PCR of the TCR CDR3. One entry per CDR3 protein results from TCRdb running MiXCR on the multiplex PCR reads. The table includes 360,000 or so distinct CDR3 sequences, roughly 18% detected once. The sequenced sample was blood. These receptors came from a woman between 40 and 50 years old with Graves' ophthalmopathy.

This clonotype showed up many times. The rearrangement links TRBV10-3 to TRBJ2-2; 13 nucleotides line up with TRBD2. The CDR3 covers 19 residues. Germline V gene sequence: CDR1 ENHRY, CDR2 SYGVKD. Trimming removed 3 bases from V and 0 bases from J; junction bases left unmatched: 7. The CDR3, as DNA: TGTGCCATCAGTGACGGAGGACTAGCGGGAGTATCGAACACCGGGGAGCTGTTTTTT. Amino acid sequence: CAISDGGLAGVSNTGELFF.

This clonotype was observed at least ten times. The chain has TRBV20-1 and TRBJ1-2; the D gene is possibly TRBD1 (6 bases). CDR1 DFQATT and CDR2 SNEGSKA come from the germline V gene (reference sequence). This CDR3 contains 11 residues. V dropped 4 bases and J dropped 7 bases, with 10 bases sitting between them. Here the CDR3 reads CSATGEGGYTF. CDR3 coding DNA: TGCAGTGCTACAGGGGAAGGTGGCTACACCTTC.

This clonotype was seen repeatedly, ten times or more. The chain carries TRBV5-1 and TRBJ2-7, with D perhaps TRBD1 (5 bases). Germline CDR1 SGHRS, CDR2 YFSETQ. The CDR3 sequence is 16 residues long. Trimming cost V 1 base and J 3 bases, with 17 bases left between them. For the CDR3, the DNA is TGCGCCAGCAGCTTGTGGGGATTGGGGCCCTTCTACGAGCAGTACTTC. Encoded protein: CASSLWGLGPFYEQYF.

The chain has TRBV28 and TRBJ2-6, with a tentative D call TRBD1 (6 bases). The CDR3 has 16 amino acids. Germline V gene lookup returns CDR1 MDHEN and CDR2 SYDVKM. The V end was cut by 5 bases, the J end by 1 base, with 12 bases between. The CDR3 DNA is TGTGCCAGCAGTATACCTACAGGGTCTGGGGCCAACGTCCTGACTTTC. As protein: CASSIPTGSGANVLTF. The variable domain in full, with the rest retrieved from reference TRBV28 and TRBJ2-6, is DVKVTQSSRYLVKRTGEKVFLECVQDMDHENMFWYRQDPGLGLRLIYFSYDVKMKEKGDIPEGYSVSREKKERFSLILESASTNQTSMYLCASSIPTGSGANVLTFGAGSRLTVL.

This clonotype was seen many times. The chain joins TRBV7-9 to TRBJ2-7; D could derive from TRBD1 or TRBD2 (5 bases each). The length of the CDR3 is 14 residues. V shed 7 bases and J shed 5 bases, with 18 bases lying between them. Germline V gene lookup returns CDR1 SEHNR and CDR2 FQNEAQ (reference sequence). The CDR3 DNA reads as TGTGCCAGCACCAATCCGGGACCCGAGGACGAGCAGTACTTC. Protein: CASTNPGPEDEQYF.

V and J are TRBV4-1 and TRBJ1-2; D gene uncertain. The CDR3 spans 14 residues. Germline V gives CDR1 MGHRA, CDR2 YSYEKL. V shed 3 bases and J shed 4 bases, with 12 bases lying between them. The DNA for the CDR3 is TGCGCCAGCAGCCATGAAGCGAAATTCTATGGCTACACCTTC. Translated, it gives CASSHEAKFYGYTF.

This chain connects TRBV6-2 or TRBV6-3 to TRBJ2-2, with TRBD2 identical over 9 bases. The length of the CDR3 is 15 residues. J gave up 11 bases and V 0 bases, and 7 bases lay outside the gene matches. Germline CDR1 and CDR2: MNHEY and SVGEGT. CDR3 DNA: TGTGCCAGCAGTTACTCTGGGACTAGCAATGGCGAGCTGTTTTTT. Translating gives CASSYSGTSNGELFF.

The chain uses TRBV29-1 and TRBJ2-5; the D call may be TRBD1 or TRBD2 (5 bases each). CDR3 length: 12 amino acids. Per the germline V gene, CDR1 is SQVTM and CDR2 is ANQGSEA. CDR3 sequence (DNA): TGCAGAGTTACCGGGACCCCATGGACTCAGTACTTC. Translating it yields CRVTGTPWTQYF.

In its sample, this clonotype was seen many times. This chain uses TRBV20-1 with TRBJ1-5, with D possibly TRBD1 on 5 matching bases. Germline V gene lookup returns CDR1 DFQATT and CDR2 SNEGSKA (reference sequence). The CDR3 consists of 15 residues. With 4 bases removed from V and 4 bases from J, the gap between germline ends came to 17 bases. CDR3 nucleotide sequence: TGCAGTGCTAATCCCGCCGGGGCGCCAAATCAGCCCCAGCATTTT. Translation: CSANPAGAPNQPQHF.

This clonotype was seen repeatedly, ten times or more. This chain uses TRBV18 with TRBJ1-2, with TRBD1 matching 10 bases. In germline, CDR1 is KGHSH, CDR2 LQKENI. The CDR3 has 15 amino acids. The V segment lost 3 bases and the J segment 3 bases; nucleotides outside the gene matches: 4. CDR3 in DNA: TGTGCCAGCTCACCGGGCGGGACAGGGGACTATGGCTACACCTTC. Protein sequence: CASSPGGTGDYGYTF. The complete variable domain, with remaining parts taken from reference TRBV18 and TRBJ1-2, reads NAGVMQNPRHLVRRRGQEARLRCSPMKGHSHVYWYRQLPEEGLKFMVYLQKENIIDESGMPKERFSAEFPKEGPSILRIQQVVRGDSAAYFCASSPGGTGDYGYTFGSGTRLTVV.

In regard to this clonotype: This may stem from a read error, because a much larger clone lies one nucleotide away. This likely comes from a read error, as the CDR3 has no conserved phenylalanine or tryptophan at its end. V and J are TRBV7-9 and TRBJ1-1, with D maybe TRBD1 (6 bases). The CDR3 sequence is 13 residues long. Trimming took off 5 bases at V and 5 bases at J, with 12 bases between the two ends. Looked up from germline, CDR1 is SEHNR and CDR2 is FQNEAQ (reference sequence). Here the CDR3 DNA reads TGTGCCAGCAGCGCCGGGACACTTACTGAAGCTTTCTCT. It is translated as CASSAGTLTEAFS.

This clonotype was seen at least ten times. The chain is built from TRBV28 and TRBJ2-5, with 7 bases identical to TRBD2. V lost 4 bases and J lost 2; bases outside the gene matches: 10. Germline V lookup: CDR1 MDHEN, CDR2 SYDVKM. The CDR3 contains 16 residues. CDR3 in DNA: TGTGCCAGCAGTTGGATCACTAGCGCAACTCAAGAGACCCAGTACTTC. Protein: CASSWITSATQETQYF.

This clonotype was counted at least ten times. The CDR3 DNA reads as TGTGCCAGCAAGGACGGGAACACCGGGGAGCTGTTTTTT. Its protein product is CASKDGNTGELFF. V and J are TRBV7-2 and TRBJ2-2; D is unclear. Germline assignment: CDR1 SGHTA and CDR2 FQGNSA. V was shortened by 7 bases and J by 1 base, with 7 bases between the two germline ends. The CDR3 is made up of 13 amino acids.

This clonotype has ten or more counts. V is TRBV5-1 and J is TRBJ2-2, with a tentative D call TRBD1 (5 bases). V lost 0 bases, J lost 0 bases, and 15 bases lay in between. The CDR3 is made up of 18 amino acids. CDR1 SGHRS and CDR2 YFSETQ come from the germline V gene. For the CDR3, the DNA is TGCGCCAGCAGCTTGGCCGTCAGGACAACACCGAACACCGGGGAGCTGTTTTTT. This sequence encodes CASSLAVRTTPNTGELFF.

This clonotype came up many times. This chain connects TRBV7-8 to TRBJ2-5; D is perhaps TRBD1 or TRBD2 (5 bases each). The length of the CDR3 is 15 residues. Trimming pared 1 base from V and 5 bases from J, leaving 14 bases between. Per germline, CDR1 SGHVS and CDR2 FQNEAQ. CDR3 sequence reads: CASSLGGVGRETQYF. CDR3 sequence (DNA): TGTGCCAGCAGCTTAGGAGGGGTGGGCAGGGAGACCCAGTACTTC.

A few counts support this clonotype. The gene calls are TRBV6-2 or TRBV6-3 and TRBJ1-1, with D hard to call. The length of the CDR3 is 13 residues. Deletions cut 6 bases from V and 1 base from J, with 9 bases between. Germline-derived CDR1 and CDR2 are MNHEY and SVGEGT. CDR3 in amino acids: CASRKTQNTEAFF. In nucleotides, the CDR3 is TGTGCCAGCAGAAAGACGCAGAACACTGAAGCTTTCTTT.